Below are 9 T cell receptor beta chains sequenced from a single sample in a study of cytomegalovirus exposure and HLA in healthy donors. It was with 60 Vbeta and 13 Jbeta primers that the PCR ran. Sequencing used immunoSEQ multiplex PCR; TCRdb keeps in-frame clones, though not all of them. Of about 82,000 clones listed, approximately 90% are singletons. The sequencing input was PBMCs. Receptor source: a man aged 18 to 29 in good health and CMV-seronegative.

This sequence joins TRBV9 and TRBJ2-1; 11 bases line up with TRBD2. With 4 bases clipped from V and 6 bases from J, the junction kept 9 bases outside the gene matches. The CDR3 is 16 residues long. The germline V gene has CDR1 SGDLS and CDR2 YYNGEE. In DNA, the CDR3 is TGTGCCAGCAGCAAAGGACCTAGCGGGAGGACCAATGAGCAGTTCTTC. Protein product: CASSKGPSGRTNEQFF.

This chain connects TRBV6-5 to TRBJ1-2, with 7 bases that match TRBD1. CDR3 size: 15 residues. The trim removed 2 bases at V and 5 bases at J, leaving 8 bases unmatched. Germline V CDR1 and CDR2: MNHEY, SVGAGI. In DNA form, the CDR3 reads TGTGCCAGCAGTTACCTCGACAGGGTGGGGTATGGCTACACCTTC. It translates to CASSYLDRVGYGYTF.

CDR3 nucleotide sequence: TGTGCCACCAGCAGAGATCCTACTCGATTCTTAGTCAAAAACATTCAGTACTTC. It specifies CATSRDPTRFLVKNIQYF. The chain links TRBV15 to TRBJ2-4, with unresolved D. V was shortened by 0 bases and J by 3 bases, with 18 bases between the two germline ends. CDR3 length equals 18 residues. Per the germline V gene, CDR1 is LNHNV and CDR2 is YYDKDF (reference sequence). Using reference TRBV15 and TRBJ2-4 for the parts outside the CDR3, the full variable domain is DAMVIQNPRYQVTQFGKPVTLSCSQTLNHNVMYWYQQKSSQAPKLLFHYYDKDFNNEADTPDNFQSRRPNTSFCFLDIRSPGLGDTAMYLCATSRDPTRFLVKNIQYFGAGTRLSVL.

The chain has TRBV5-1 and TRBJ2-7; TRBD1 matches at 8 bases. CDR1 SGHRS and CDR2 YFSETQ come from the germline V gene. The CDR3 spans 14 residues. V lost 7 bases to trimming and J lost 5 bases; unmatched junction nucleotides: 11. The CDR3 nucleotides are TGCGCCAGCGCCCCCCGACAGGGGATCCACGAGCAGTACTTC. Protein product: CASAPRQGIHEQYF.

J is TRBJ2-3 and V is TRBV5-4, with 8 bases aligning to TRBD2. V lost 2 bases and J lost 4; bases outside the gene matches: 0. This CDR3 region has 13 residues. Germline V gives CDR1 SGHNT, CDR2 YYREEE (reference sequence). This CDR3 reads CASSLAGADTQYF. The CDR3 coding sequence is TGTGCCAGCAGCTTAGCGGGAGCAGATACGCAGTATTTT. Filled out from reference TRBV5-4 and TRBJ2-3, the complete variable domain reads ETGVTQSPTHLIKTRGQQVTLRCSSQSGHNTVSWYQQALGQGPQFIFQYYREEENGRGNFPPRFSGLQFPNYSSELNVNALELDDSALYLCASSLAGADTQYFGPGTRLTVL.

The J gene is TRBJ2-2, the V gene TRBV28; the match to TRBD2 covers 9 bases. The trim removed 7 bases at V and 1 base at J, leaving 7 bases unmatched. Per the germline V gene, CDR1 is MDHEN and CDR2 is SYDVKM. The CDR3 is made up of 16 amino acids. The CDR3 loop is CASTETTSGNTGELFF. DNA of the CDR3: TGTGCCAGCACCGAGACGACTAGCGGGAACACCGGGGAGCTGTTTTTT.

This chain uses TRBV19 with TRBJ1-4, with TRBD1 matching 8 bases. Germline V gene sequence: CDR1 LNHDA, CDR2 SQIVND (reference sequence). This CDR3 is 13 amino acids long. V trimming: 10 bases; J trimming: 8 bases; junction bases outside the gene matches: 9. The CDR3 sequence is CATLDRGEEKLFF. For the CDR3, the DNA is TGTGCCACCTTAGACAGGGGAGAAGAAAAACTGTTTTTT. Looking up the rest from reference TRBV19 and TRBJ1-4 gives the full variable domain: DGGITQSPKYLFRKEGQNVTLSCEQNLNHDAMYWYRQDPGQGLRLIYYSQIVNDFQKGDIAEGYSVSREKKESFPLTVTSAQKNPTAFYLCATLDRGEEKLFFGSGTQLSVL.

The chain links TRBV6-5 to TRBJ1-1, with D unclear. Looked up from germline, CDR1 is MNHEY and CDR2 is SVGAGI. V lost 0 bases to trimming and J lost 5 bases, with 16 bases between them. This CDR3 has 16 residues. CDR3 region: CASSYSRRASRTEAFF. DNA for the CDR3: TGTGCCAGCAGTTACTCGAGGAGGGCCTCAAGAACTGAAGCTTTCTTT.

Concerning this clone itself: The sample contains more than one DNA sequence encoding this CDR3. The chain employs TRBV18 and TRBJ2-7; TRBD1 agrees at 10 bases. This CDR3 region has 15 residues. The germline gives CDR1 KGHSH, CDR2 LQKENI. V gave up 0 bases and J gave up 4 bases; unmatched junction bases: 3. The DNA of the CDR3 is TGTGCCAGCTCACCACCGGGACAGGGGCTATACGAGCAGTACTTC. The encoded protein is CASSPPGQGLYEQYF.